This TCR beta chain was recovered during a study of cytomegalovirus exposure and HLA in healthy donors (dated by TCRdb to 2016 to 2017). Study-level background: An earlier analysis of several hundred of the donors reported over 250 Gb of sequence data and around 110 million unique TCR beta sequences obtained from about 170 million T cells. An early release that covered fewer than 750 HLA-typed donors contained 250 to 350 gigabases of sequencing data and some 87 million unique TCR sequences. Of the approximately 370 genotyped donors, 65% to 90% were placed in the genetic ancestry cluster associated with self-reported Caucasian donors. The study aimed to test whether cataloging public T cell receptors could reveal signatures of past pathogen exposure. The study profiled the T cell repertoires of some 610 subjects by immunosequencing and related them to cytomegalovirus serostatus. A separate validation cohort of some 130 different subjects was used in addition to the approximately 700-subject first cohort. To predict cytomegalovirus infection status, the study combined high-throughput TCR immunosequencing, statistical association of individual TCRs with disease status, and machine learning. A later analysis re-analyzed previously published TCR beta repertoires from about 600 donors and added high-resolution HLA genotyping to study TCR occurrence patterns. Rather than drawing on any new phenotypic data, the later analysis identified candidate immune exposures from TCR beta sequences and the way those sequences occurred across donors. In an earlier analysis of 587 of the donors, high-throughput TCR beta sequencing was used to judge whether each TCR beta V gene segment behaved as functional or pseudogenic. Donor age, sex, ethnicity and CMV serostatus were compiled together with the repertoire data. Genome-wide SNP genotypes for about 55% of the roughly 670 donors were used in a later genetic analysis, which treated that subset as a discovery cohort. Every discovery cohort repertoire had been produced on one sequencing platform. Both class I and class II loci were covered by HLA typing, at four-digit resolution. Typing coverage differed by locus: A, B, C, DRB1 and DQB1 were typed in about 620-640 donors, DQA1 in about 500, DPA1 in some 610, and DPB1 in 472. Because of strong linkage in the cohort, 5 or 6 DR-DQ haplotypes were treated as single units for association and clustering. On average, roughly 200,000 unique TCR beta nucleotide sequences were sequenced per donor among a few hundred genotyped donors of the cohort, with 15% to 20% of those sequences being non-productive. Broad study findings and their caveats: In an earlier analysis of about 550 of the donors, most TCR beta V segments were observed in productive rearrangements about 87% or about 30% of the time, broadly matching IMGT annotations. A further reported finding was that TCR beta sequences accurately predicted the HLA-A and HLA-B alleles for most subjects in the first cohort. An association between a missense DCLRE1C variant and V-gene and J-gene trimming of TCR beta chains was found in a later genetic analysis and replicated in an independent cohort. Linkage disequilibrium might explain the correlated functional status among segregating V segments, but an unknown experimental factor could not be excluded. According to a later analysis, most CMV-associated TCR beta chains appeared to be HLA-restricted, and the HLA associations seemed to be driven largely by CMV exposure. The presence/absence analyses assumed that sequencing depth was roughly uniform across donors, and that assumption may not be true. In both the original and validation cohorts, the classifier was reported to diagnose cytomegalovirus status with high specificity and sensitivity. For the cohort, immune exposure information was limited to CMV serostatus. In a later genetic analysis, fewer N-insertions in productive TCRs were reported among donors in an Asian-associated ancestry cluster than the roughly 700-donor mean. In vitro tests confirmed that a few of the cytomegalovirus-associated TCR beta chains recognize cytomegalovirus antigens. Because the 87-base-pair reads could not distinguish some IMGT-functional V segments, including TRBV6-2 and TRBV6-3, those segments were excluded. Because HLA typing was unavailable for some donors at each locus, only the typed subset was used in association tests. The study gave a list of 150 to 200 TCR beta chains associated with cytomegalovirus. A cluster of highly shared sequence variants was judged likely to be a technical artifact of the sequencing pipeline. The cohort was sequenced for TCR beta chains only, and without alpha or paired-chain data the features that could be detected were limited. The earlier analysis of nearly 600 of the donors excluded roughly 17 rarely observed V segments, including chromosome 9 orphons, because counts were too low. Most TCR sequences were seen in very few donors, while some public TCRs were found in many individuals. In a later analysis, the rate of TCR association differed among HLA loci, with DRB1 alleles having the most associated TCRs and HLA-C alleles having the fewest. Several of the top co-occurrence clusters appeared to be linked to parvovirus B19, influenza, CMV and Epstein-Barr virus, according to a later analysis. The authors suggested that the approach could potentially be extended to other disease states and immunological phenotypes. Strong co-occurrence of HLA alleles, especially DR and DQ, made assigning TCR associations to individual alleles difficult. In a later analysis, HLA-associated TCR beta chains were found to be more clonally expanded and to have lower generation probabilities than equally common non-associated chains. A later analysis associated about 17,000 TCR beta sequences with specific HLA alleles at a false discovery rate of 0.05.

The protocol used for the library was the immunoSEQ multiplex PCR assay. For the multiplex PCR, a mixture combining 60 forward primers for TCR Vbeta segments and 13 reverse primers for TCR Jbeta segments was used. The CDR3 region of rearranged TCR beta genes was amplified from genomic DNA with a multiplex PCR assay. On the Illumina HiSeq System, the amplified TCR beta libraries were sequenced as 87-base-pair reads. In the original analysis: Across the 700 or so repertoires, a later analysis counted some 80 million unique TCR beta chains, roughly 11 million of which were shared by at least two donors. Raw reads were error-corrected and collapsed into unique sequences with a nearest-neighbor algorithm that merged closely related sequences to remove PCR and sequencing errors. CDR3 sequences were aligned to IMGT reference sequences to assign V, D and J gene segments. For a sequence to be retained, a match of at least six nucleotides to both a V gene segment and a J gene segment was required. A rearrangement counted as productive if the CDR3 had no stop codons and remained in frame with V and J, and every other rearrangement counted as non-productive. Following IMGT convention, CDR3 was defined as the stretch from the second conserved V-encoded cysteine up to the conserved J-encoded phenylalanine. In an earlier analysis of around 640 of the donors, sequences lacking an unambiguous match to a single V gene segment were excluded. In an earlier analysis of more than 500 of the donors, a V segment was called functional when productive rearrangements were above 56.7%, and segregating when the standard deviation between donors exceeded 5%. A statistical classification framework was developed to diagnose cytomegalovirus status using the catalog of TCR beta chain sequences. A later analysis assigned V and J genes by comparing TCR nucleotide sequences with IMGT/GENE-DB human TR gene sequences. A later analysis assigned CDR3 sequences and most-parsimonious VDJ recombination scenarios with the TCRdist pipeline. In a later analysis, each TCR beta chain was defined by its CDR3 amino acid sequence together with its V-gene family, and reads without a unique V-gene family were excluded. To address suspected cross-contamination and a sequencing artifact, a later analysis removed under 600 highly shared, low-generation-probability nucleotide sequences. A later analysis calculated a clonal expansion index for each public chain from normalized within-repertoire ranks of inferred template counts. Generation probabilities in a later analysis came from a VDJ recombination model fitted to out-of-frame rearrangements, and those results were checked against IGoR. In a later analysis, hypergeometric tests were used to score TCR-TCR, TCR-HLA and TCR-CMV co-occurrence, with a repertoire-size bias correction applied to TCR pairs. False discovery rates were estimated in a later analysis by permuting HLA or CMV assignments 20 times. In a later analysis, co-occurring TCRs were grouped with DBSCAN, and TCRdist sequence similarity was added when clustering was performed within HLA-allele-positive subsets. For co-occurrence clustering, repertoires with fewer than 30,000 or more than 120,000 public chains were excluded, along with four to six repertoires with anomalous nucleotide sharing. TCRdb's version of the immuneACCESS table is confined to in-frame rearrangements and falls short of the full clone set. An unresolved V gene accounts for under half of the shortfall where checked; the remainder is of unknown origin. D and trimming come from the DNA, and the V and J calls and clone size come from that table. This sample gives under 70,000 clones in total; about three quarters of them show up just once. The ten largest clones add up to approximately 2.3% of the sample.

V was cut back by 0 bases and J by 4 bases, leaving a gap of 11 bases between them. CDR1 SGDLS and CDR2 YYNGEE were looked up in the germline V gene. Measured from the cysteine to the phenylalanine, the CDR3 is 15 residues long. Of the read, only the CDR3 DNA is kept; its 45 bases are in frame from base 1. In total, over 600 healthy bone marrow donors made up the cohort. At the time of sampling, every cohort member was nominally healthy, though immune exposures that went unrecorded were likely present. The donor was CMV seronegative and belonged to the group of more than 300 seronegative cohort members. A peripheral blood sample was collected from each donor, and TCR beta sequencing was performed on peripheral blood mononuclear cells. The Qiagen DNeasy Blood Extraction Kit was used to extract genomic DNA from the blood cell samples. On this clone: The antigen it binds to is not known. The record has no base qualities; no much larger clone is one base away.

The receptor's source is a female donor in good health and CMV-seronegative. The sequenced sample was PBMCs. Recombination connected TRBV9 to TRBJ2-1; the best D guess is TRBD2, with 7 bases matching. The CDR3 region: CASSVGGGEYNEQFF. The nucleotides are TGTGCCAGCAGCGTAGGCGGGGGCGAGTACAATGAGCAGTTCTTC.